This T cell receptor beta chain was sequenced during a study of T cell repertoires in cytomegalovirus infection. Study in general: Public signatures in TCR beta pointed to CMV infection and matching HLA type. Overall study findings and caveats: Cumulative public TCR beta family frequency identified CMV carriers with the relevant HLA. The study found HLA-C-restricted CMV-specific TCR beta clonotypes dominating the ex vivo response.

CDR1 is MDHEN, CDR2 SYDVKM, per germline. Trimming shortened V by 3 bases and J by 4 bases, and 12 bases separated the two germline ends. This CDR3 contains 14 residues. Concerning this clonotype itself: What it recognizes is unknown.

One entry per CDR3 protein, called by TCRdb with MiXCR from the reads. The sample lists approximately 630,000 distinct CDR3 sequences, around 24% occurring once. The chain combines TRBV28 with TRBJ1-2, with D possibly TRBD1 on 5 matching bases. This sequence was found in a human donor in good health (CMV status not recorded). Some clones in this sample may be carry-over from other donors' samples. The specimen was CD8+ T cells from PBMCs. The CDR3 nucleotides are TGTGCCAGCAGTTTCGGGGGGACCGGCTATGGCTACACCTTC. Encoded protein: CASSFGGTGYGYTF.